This passage covers 9 T cell receptor beta chains from one sample sequenced in a study of shared clonotypes between healthy human individuals (dated by TCRdb to 2018 to 2020). The method was the immunoSEQ multiplex PCR assay. TCRdb mirrors the immuneACCESS table, restricted to in-frame sequences. Some clones are absent from its copies; in checked studies, under half trace to an unresolved V gene, and the reason for the others is unknown. This sample comprises about 770,000 clones, over 60% of them detected only once. The top ten clonotypes cover around 1.8% of the sample. The sample consisted of memory CD4+ T cells sorted from blood. In light of the paper, this sample's cell subset or site label describes: CD45RA-negative fraction. The receptor set was obtained from a woman in her 30s in good health.

The gene calls are TRBV7-3 and TRBJ2-6; 7 bases fit TRBD1. In germline, CDR1 is SGHTA, CDR2 FQGTGA. Losses at the gene ends were 4 bases for V and 0 bases for J; bases not matched to a gene: 6. This CDR3 region has 17 residues. The DNA of the CDR3 is TGTGCCAGCAGCTCCGGACAGGCGAGCTCTGGGGCCAACGTCCTGACTTTC. Translated: CASSSGQASSGANVLTF.

This clone came up many times. The chain has TRBV7-9 and TRBJ2-3, with 8 bases identical to TRBD2. Germline lookup yields CDR1 SEHNR and CDR2 FQNEAQ (reference sequence). V shed 3 bases and J 1 base; nucleotides not matched to a gene: 6. The CDR3 runs 16 residues. The CDR3 DNA reads TGTGCCAGCAGCTTTTGGGCGGGAGGCCGCACAGATACGCAGTATTTT. Encoded protein: CASSFWAGGRTDTQYF.

This CDR3 is CASSQDKGRSTDTQYF. The CDR3 DNA is TGCGCCAGCAGCCAAGATAAGGGACGGAGCACAGATACGCAGTATTTT. This rearrangement joins TRBV4-1 to TRBJ2-3; TRBD1 or TRBD2 may be the D gene (5 bases each). V was pared by 0 bases and J by 0 bases, with 10 bases between. CDR3 length: 16 amino acids. Germline CDR1 and CDR2: MGHRA and YSYEKL.

V is TRBV7-9 and J is TRBJ2-1, with 10 bases identical to TRBD2. The ends lost 5 bases at V and 6 bases at J; junction bases unmatched: 10. Germline CDR1 is SEHNR and CDR2 is FQNEAQ (reference sequence). CDR3 length: 16 amino acids. The CDR3 bases are TGTGCCAGCAGCCCGGGGGGACTAGCGCTACCCAATGAGCAGTTCTTC. Translated, it gives CASSPGGLALPNEQFF.

In this sample, this clone turned up once. The V and J genes are TRBV5-1 and TRBJ2-5; 8 nucleotides align to TRBD1. This CDR3 comprises 15 residues. Per germline, CDR1 SGHRS and CDR2 YFSETQ. The J segment lost 5 bases and the V segment lost 4 bases, leaving 10 bases of the junction unmatched. CDR3 sequence (DNA): TGCGCCAGCAGCAAGACAGGGGTAATGGTGGAGACCCAGTACTTC. Its protein is CASSKTGVMVETQYF.

The chain recombines TRBV6-1 with TRBJ2-1; D remains unclear. This CDR3 region has 15 residues. Per germline, CDR1 MNHNS and CDR2 SASEGT. V was shortened by 1 base and J by 12 bases, with 19 bases between the two germline ends. The CDR3 loop is CASSEGLRFNEWQFF. The CDR3 DNA follows: TGTGCCAGCAGTGAAGGTTTACGGTTTAATGAGTGGCAGTTCTTC.

The chain carries TRBV15 and TRBJ1-2, with a weak D call TRBD1 (6 bases). CDR1 is LNHNV and CDR2 is YYDKDF in the germline V gene (reference sequence). Trimming removed 5 bases at V and 4 bases at J, with 20 bases between. The CDR3 covers 16 residues. The CDR3 loop reads CATSRGGGGARYGYTF. The DNA of the CDR3 is TGTGCCACCAGCCGGGGGGGCGGGGGCGCCCGCTATGGCTACACCTTC.

The V and J genes are TRBV28 and TRBJ1-1; no clear D. The CDR3 is made up of 15 amino acids. With 6 bases removed from V and 0 bases from J, the gap between germline ends came to 14 bases. Looked up from germline, CDR1 is MDHEN and CDR2 is SYDVKM. The CDR3 DNA sequence: TGTGCCAGCAGCTCCCCTTTGGGCATGAACACTGAAGCTTTCTTT. It translates to CASSSPLGMNTEAFF.

The CDR3 DNA reads TGTGCCATCAGTGAGTCGGGAACAGAGACCCAGTACTTC. Its translation: CAISESGTETQYF. The genes are TRBV10-3 and TRBJ2-5; the D is unclear. The V end was cut by 0 bases, the J end by 4 bases, with 6 bases between. The CDR3 runs to 13 residues. Germline V gene lookup returns CDR1 ENHRY and CDR2 SYGVKD.